These 17 T cell receptor beta chains were sequenced from one sample in a study of blood T cell repertoires in COVID-19. Produced via immunoSEQ multiplex PCR; TCRdb's table is partial and in-frame only. The table includes under 95,000 clones, 65% to 90% detected once. The sample was peripheral blood. The receptors stem from a man aged 50-60 years with COVID-19, enrolled during active disease.

The chain combines TRBV30 with TRBJ2-2; 9 positions match TRBD2. The CDR3 totals 16 residues. J lost 6 bases, V lost 4 bases, and 12 bases had no gene match. Germline values: CDR1 GTSNPN, CDR2 SVGIG (reference sequence). The DNA of the CDR3 is TGTGCCTGGATGGGCGGGAGGGCCGGAGTTGCCGGGGAGCTGTTTTTT. Protein sequence: CAWMGGRAGVAGELFF.

The V gene is TRBV24-1, the J gene TRBJ2-6; 9 bases are shared with TRBD1. This CDR3 region has 17 residues. The germline V gene encodes CDR1 KGHDR and CDR2 SFDVKD. V was pared by 7 bases and J by 0 bases, with 6 bases of the junction left unmatched. CDR3 DNA: TGTGCCACCAGCCCGGGACAGGGCCTCTCTGGGGCCAACGTCCTGACTTTC. Translating gives CATSPGQGLSGANVLTF.

The gene calls are TRBV19 and TRBJ2-2; tentatively, D is TRBD1 (5 bases). The CDR3 sequence is 14 residues long. Germline CDR1 is LNHDA and CDR2 is SQIVND (reference sequence). V was cut by 5 bases and J by 1 base, with 8 bases left in between. The CDR3 DNA is TGTGCCAGTAGTTTGCAGGGGAACACCGGGGAGCTGTTTTTT. Its translation: CASSLQGNTGELFF.

As DNA, the CDR3 is TGTGCCTGGACCTCCCTCGAAGGAGGAAAACTGTTTTTT. Protein: CAWTSLEGGKLFF. This rearrangement joins TRBV30 to TRBJ1-4; unclear D gene. Trimming pared 4 bases from V and 10 bases from J, leaving 16 bases between. Germline loops: CDR1 GTSNPN, CDR2 SVGIG (reference sequence). This CDR3 is 13 amino acids long.

The table lists this clone with a few counts. This chain links TRBV6-1 with TRBJ2-5; 7 bases match TRBD1. V shed 2 bases and J 5 bases; nucleotides not matched to a gene: 8. Per germline, CDR1 MNHNS and CDR2 SASEGT. The CDR3 consists of 15 residues. In DNA form, the CDR3 reads TGTGCCAGCAGTGAACTGGAAGGGGGCGGCGAGACCCAGTACTTC. It yields the protein CASSELEGGGETQYF.

The V gene is TRBV11-2, the J gene TRBJ2-7; D gene unclear. Germline CDR1 reads SGHAT; CDR2 reads FQNNGV. The CDR3 contains 15 residues. V dropped 2 bases and J dropped 1 base, with 12 bases sitting between them. The CDR3 is CASSLSPSQSYEQYF. The CDR3, as DNA: TGTGCCAGCAGCTTAAGTCCCTCCCAGTCCTACGAGCAGTACTTC. The variable domain in full, with the rest retrieved from reference TRBV11-2 and TRBJ2-7, is EAGVAQSPRYKIIEKRQSVAFWCNPISGHATLYWYQQILGQGPKLLIQFQNNGVVDDSQLPKDRFSAERLKGVDSTLKIQPAKLEDSAVYLCASSLSPSQSYEQYFGPGTRLTVT.

This clone was seen only a few times. The V and J genes are TRBV5-1 and TRBJ2-1, with TRBD2 matching 7 bases. The V gene's germline CDR1 is SGHRS and CDR2 YFSETQ. The V segment lost 0 bases and the J segment 3 bases; nucleotides outside the gene matches: 12. The CDR3 has 18 residues. The CDR3 here is CASSLVVTSVTGYNEQFF. Written as DNA, the CDR3 is TGCGCCAGCAGCTTGGTCGTAACTAGCGTTACTGGCTACAATGAGCAGTTCTTC. The full variable domain, rest sourced from reference TRBV5-1 and TRBJ2-1, is KAGVTQTPRYLIKTRGQQVTLSCSPISGHRSVSWYQQTPGQGLQFLFEYFSETQRNKGNFPGRFSGRQFSNSRSEMNVSTLELGDSALYLCASSLVVTSVTGYNEQFFGPGTRLTVL.

V usage is TRBV20-1 and J usage is TRBJ2-1, with 7 bases that match TRBD1. Germline-derived CDR1 and CDR2 are DFQATT and SNEGSKA (reference sequence). The CDR3 is 11 amino acids. V was clipped by 7 bases and J by 7 bases; unmatched bases: 4. The CDR3 here is CSGRGRNEQFF. The DNA for the CDR3 is TGCAGTGGAAGGGGGCGGAATGAGCAGTTCTTC.

The chain carries TRBV7-2 and TRBJ2-2; D is perhaps TRBD1 (6 bases). Trimming stripped 5 bases from V and 8 bases from J, with 18 bases between. This CDR3 has 15 amino acids. CDR1 is SGHTA, CDR2 FQGNSA, per germline. The CDR3 is CASSPQGRAVGELFF. The CDR3 DNA reads as TGTGCCAGCAGCCCACAGGGCCGCGCCGTGGGGGAGCTGTTTTTT.

The chain carries TRBV4-2 and TRBJ2-7; D unresolved. Germline values: CDR1 LGHNA, CDR2 YNFKEQ. This CDR3 comprises 14 residues. V gave up 1 base and J gave up 2 bases, with 9 bases separating them. CDR3: CASSQVSRTYEQYF. CDR3 coding DNA: TGTGCCAGCAGCCAAGTTTCCCGTACCTACGAGCAGTACTTC.

The rearrangement links TRBV4-1 to TRBJ1-5, with a possible D match to TRBD1 (5 bases). Germline CDR1 is MGHRA and CDR2 is YSYEKL. This CDR3 has 15 residues. V lost 0 bases, J lost 9 bases, and 15 bases lay in between. The CDR3 DNA is TGCGCCAGCAGCCAAGATTTAGGGGAAGTGCTGCCCCAGCATTTT. Protein sequence: CASSQDLGEVLPQHF.

This clone was picked up one time. The gene calls are TRBV5-4 and TRBJ2-6; D possibly corresponds to TRBD2 (6 bases). This CDR3 contains 17 residues. The V end was cut by 2 bases, the J end by 4 bases, with 16 bases between. Germline lookup yields CDR1 SGHNT and CDR2 YYREEE (reference sequence). Here the CDR3 DNA reads TGTGCCAGCAGCTTTTTCGGGGGTACCTCCGGGGCCAACGTCCTGACTTTC. Amino acid sequence: CASSFFGGTSGANVLTF.

V and J are TRBV18 and TRBJ1-1; D is perhaps TRBD1 (5 bases). Germline V lookup: CDR1 KGHSH, CDR2 LQKENI. The CDR3 is 13 residues long. V was shortened by 5 bases and J by 2 bases, with 9 bases between the two germline ends. This CDR3 reads CASSSQGNTEAFF. The CDR3 DNA reads TGTGCCAGCTCATCCCAGGGCAACACTGAAGCTTTCTTT.

This clone has only one observation. The chain is built from TRBV19 and TRBJ2-7; the D gene is possibly TRBD1 (6 bases). Germline assignment: CDR1 LNHDA and CDR2 SQIVND (reference sequence). This CDR3 has 17 amino acids. V was clipped by 4 bases and J by 1 base, with 20 bases between them. As DNA, the CDR3 is TGTGCCAGTAGTAGAAAAAAGGACAGCATGCAATCCTACGAGCAGTACTTC. It specifies CASSRKKDSMQSYEQYF.

This chain joins TRBV9 and TRBJ1-6; the match to TRBD1 covers 7 bases. CDR3 size: 14 residues. V lost 4 bases and J lost 8; bases outside the gene matches: 6. CDR1 and CDR2 from the germline V gene are SGDLS and YYNGEE. The chain's CDR3 is CASSNRDSYSPLHF. The DNA of the CDR3 is TGTGCCAGCAGCAACCGGGACAGCTATTCACCCCTCCACTTT.

This clone occurred once. V and J are TRBV21-1 and TRBJ2-7; the D segment call TRBD2 is taken from the table without a DNA check. TRBV21-1 is a recognized pseudogene. The CDR3 consists of 15 residues. The CDR3 DNA sequence: TGTGCCAGCAGCAAAGTGGGGGGGCTCTCCTACGAGCAGTACTTC. Its protein product is CASSKVGGLSYEQYF.

The chain uses TRBV9 and TRBJ1-5; no firm D call. With 4 bases removed from V and 1 base from J, the gap between germline ends came to 12 bases. Germline assignment: CDR1 SGDLS and CDR2 YYNGEE. The CDR3 loop spans 15 amino acids. In nucleotides, the CDR3 is TGTGCCAGCAGCCCAAGTGGTGGCAGCAATCAGCCCCAGCATTTT. Its protein product is CASSPSGGSNQPQHF.